Listed here are 26 T cell receptor beta chains from one sample, sequenced in a study of T-cell memory formation after mild COVID-19. TCRdb processed the 5' RACE reads anew with MiXCR; each CDR3 protein has one entry. The repertoire holds around 410,000 distinct CDR3 sequences, about a quarter seen once, with around 13% in the top ten. The sequencing sample was made of PBMCs or a T cell subset sorted from them (not recorded which). These receptor sequences come from an adult woman who had mild COVID-19 (a few samples of this study predate the infection). Cell type and time point are not known.

The chain is built from TRBV11-2 and TRBJ2-5; 10 bases match TRBD2. Germline CDR1 SGHAT, CDR2 FQNNGV. There are 16 residues in the CDR3. J lost 2 bases, V lost 7 bases, and 10 bases had no gene match. The CDR3 spells CASNPPSGGNQETQYF. Here the CDR3 DNA reads TGTGCCAGCAACCCCCCTAGCGGGGGTAATCAAGAGACCCAGTACTTC.

This clonotype was recorded a few times. This rearrangement joins TRBV20-1 to TRBJ2-3; D might be TRBD2 (5 bases). V was pared by 3 bases and J by 5 bases, with 12 bases between. The CDR3 totals 13 residues. CDR1 DFQATT and CDR2 SNEGSKA come from the germline V gene (reference sequence). In nucleotides, the CDR3 is TGCAGTGCTAGTAGTAGCGAGCTAGATACGCAGTATTTT. Its protein product is CSASSSELDTQYF.

This sequence joins TRBV6-5 and TRBJ2-2; the D call may be TRBD1 or TRBD2 (6 bases each). V lost 6 bases, J lost 6 bases, and 11 bases lay in between. The CDR3 is 13 residues long. The germline V gene encodes CDR1 MNHEY and CDR2 SVGAGI. The CDR3 loop reads CASRKGGPGELFF. CDR3 DNA: TGTGCCAGCAGGAAGGGGGGTCCCGGGGAGCTGTTTTTT.

The sample holds a few counts of this clonotype. The J gene is TRBJ2-1, the V gene TRBV5-1; TRBD2 matches 13 bases. The CDR3 contains 16 residues. Unmatched junction bases numbered 2, after V lost 0 bases and J lost 5 bases. Per the germline V gene, CDR1 is SGHRS and CDR2 is YFSETQ. The CDR3 DNA sequence: TGCGCCAGCAGCTTGGGACTAGCGGGGGGAGACAATGAGCAGTTCTTC. Its protein product is CASSLGLAGGDNEQFF.

The chain employs TRBV7-2 and TRBJ2-1; D gene unclear. The germline gives CDR1 SGHTA, CDR2 FQGNSA. The CDR3 is made up of 18 amino acids. The germline V and J ends were trimmed by 1 base and 0 bases, with 16 bases remaining between them. CDR3 nucleotides: TGTGCCAGCAGCTTAGAGAAAACGCGCGCCCTCTCCTACAATGAGCAGTTCTTC. It is translated as CASSLEKTRALSYNEQFF. The full variable domain, completed using reference TRBV7-2 and TRBJ2-1, is GAGVSQSPSNKVTEKGKDVELRCDPISGHTALYWYRQSLGQGLEFLIYFQGNSAPDKSGLPSDRFSAERTGGSVSTLTIQRTQQEDSAVYLCASSLEKTRALSYNEQFFGPGTRLTVL.

This clonotype was observed a handful of times. This chain joins TRBV6-2 or TRBV6-3 and TRBJ2-7, with 7 bases fitting TRBD1. The V and J ends lost 8 bases and 5 bases, in that order; junction bases with no gene match: 12. The CDR3 loop spans 14 amino acids. From germline, CDR1 is MNHEY and CDR2 SVGEGT. CDR3 nucleotide sequence: TGTGCCAGCGATAAAAACAGGGGTTCGGACGAGCAGTACTTC. This encodes CASDKNRGSDEQYF.

This rearrangement joins TRBV20-1 to TRBJ2-5; D assignment may be TRBD1 or TRBD2 (6 bases each). In germline, CDR1 is DFQATT, CDR2 SNEGSKA (reference sequence). The CDR3 has 14 amino acids. Deletions cut 1 base from V and 5 bases from J, with 14 bases between. The CDR3 protein is CSARAEGGRETQYF. The CDR3 bases are TGCAGTGCTAGAGCGGAGGGGGGTAGGGAGACCCAGTACTTC.

The rearrangement joins TRBV5-1 to TRBJ2-1, with 11 nucleotides matching TRBD1. The CDR3 is 19 amino acids. V was clipped by 7 bases and J by 0 bases; unmatched bases: 15. Germline V gives CDR1 SGHRS, CDR2 YFSETQ. As DNA, the CDR3 is TGCGCCAGCTCCCGAGGGGACAGGGGGTACCAGAGCTCCTACAATGAGCAGTTCTTC. It specifies CASSRGDRGYQSSYNEQFF. The entire variable domain, with the rest obtained from reference TRBV5-1 and TRBJ2-1, is as follows: KAGVTQTPRYLIKTRGQQVTLSCSPISGHRSVSWYQQTPGQGLQFLFEYFSETQRNKGNFPGRFSGRQFSNSRSEMNVSTLELGDSALYLCASSRGDRGYQSSYNEQFFGPGTRLTVL.

The chain uses TRBV11-1 and TRBJ2-1; 7 nucleotides agree with TRBD2. CDR1 SGHAT and CDR2 FQDESV come from the germline V gene (reference sequence). The CDR3 spans 15 residues. The V segment lost 5 bases and the J segment 9 bases; nucleotides outside the gene matches: 13. The CDR3 is CASSDSGVRWREQFF. CDR3 coding DNA: TGTGCCAGCAGCGACAGCGGGGTGCGTTGGCGTGAGCAGTTCTTC. The whole variable domain, filled in from reference TRBV11-1 and TRBJ2-1, reads EAEVAQSPRYKITEKSQAVAFWCDPISGHATLYWYRQILGQGPELLVQFQDESVVDDSQLPKDRFSAERLKGVDSTLKIQPAELGDSAMYLCASSDSGVRWREQFFGPGTRLTVL.

This clonotype occurred a few times. V is TRBV5-4 and J is TRBJ2-3; D ambiguous. There are 16 residues in the CDR3. Germline CDR1 is SGHNT and CDR2 is YYREEE (reference sequence). V lost 3 bases, J lost 8 bases, and 22 bases lay in between. CDR3: CASSSGGRVHVGTQYF. CDR3 bases: TGTGCCAGCAGCTCGGGTGGGCGAGTTCACGTGGGTACGCAGTATTTT.

The V and J genes are TRBV4-1 and TRBJ2-1; 7 bases map to TRBD1. The CDR3 has 16 residues. The V gene's germline CDR1 is MGHRA and CDR2 YSYEKL. The V and J ends lost 4 bases and 1 base, in that order; junction bases with no gene match: 7. The CDR3 region is CASSPMGTVSYNEQFF. The DNA for the CDR3 is TGCGCCAGCAGCCCGATGGGGACAGTGTCCTACAATGAGCAGTTCTTC.

The chain employs TRBV5-1 and TRBJ2-4; tentatively, D is TRBD1 (6 bases). Germline V gene sequence: CDR1 SGHRS, CDR2 YFSETQ. This CDR3 comprises 14 residues. V lost 5 bases to trimming and J lost 2 bases, with 11 bases between them. This CDR3 is CASSWDNPKNIQYF. CDR3 coding DNA: TGCGCCAGCAGTTGGGACAATCCCAAAAACATTCAGTACTTC.

The chain carries TRBV6-5 and TRBJ1-1; D may be TRBD1 (6 bases). Germline CDR1 MNHEY, CDR2 SVGAGI. CDR3 size: 15 residues. Trimming cost V 2 bases and J 3 bases, with 13 bases left between them. CDR3 in amino acids: CASSYQGKGYTEAFF. DNA of the CDR3: TGTGCCAGCAGTTACCAGGGGAAGGGATACACTGAAGCTTTCTTT.

The V gene is TRBV4-1, the J gene TRBJ1-5; D is perhaps TRBD1 (6 bases). V dropped 1 base and J dropped 2 bases, with 12 bases sitting between them. This CDR3 contains 16 residues. CDR1 MGHRA and CDR2 YSYEKL come from the germline V gene. The CDR3 DNA follows: TGCGCCAGCAGCCAAGTGATTCGGGGGCGCAATCAGCCCCAGCATTTT. It encodes CASSQVIRGRNQPQHF.

This clonotype was seen only a few times. One end of the junction does not line up with germline, which may come from a read error. The chain links TRBV24-1 to TRBJ2-1, with 9 bases that match TRBD1. The CDR3 runs 12 residues. Germline V CDR1 and CDR2: KGHDR, SFDVKD. CDR3 protein: CATSEAGTGYLF. CDR3 DNA sequence: TGTGCCACCAGTGAGGCCGGGACAGGGTACCTCTTC.

The rearrangement links TRBV5-4 to TRBJ2-1, with 10 bases identical to TRBD1. The V segment lost 4 bases and the J segment 7 bases; nucleotides outside the gene matches: 8. The length of the CDR3 is 15 residues. Germline assignment: CDR1 SGHNT and CDR2 YYREEE (reference sequence). CDR3 in amino acids: CASSGRQGAYNEQFF. In DNA form, the CDR3 reads TGTGCCAGCAGCGGACGACAGGGGGCTTATAATGAGCAGTTCTTC.

This chain links TRBV12-3 or TRBV12-4 with TRBJ2-7; D assignment may be TRBD1 or TRBD2 (5 bases each). The CDR3 runs 17 residues. Trimming shortened V by 5 bases and J by 0 bases, and 20 bases separated the two germline ends. The CDR3 sequence: CASSPAPSGRHSYEQYF. CDR3 in DNA: TGTGCCAGCAGTCCTGCACCCTCGGGACGGCACTCCTACGAGCAGTACTTC.

This clonotype has more than one count but fewer than ten. The chain is built from TRBV5-1 and TRBJ2-5, with D unresolved. The CDR3 consists of 12 residues. Germline CDR1 and CDR2: SGHRS and YFSETQ. The V gene lost 3 bases and the J gene lost 5 bases, with 8 bases spanning the gap. CDR3 nucleotide sequence: TGCGCCAGCAGCTCGGTGGCGGAGACCCAGTACTTC. This encodes CASSSVAETQYF.

The chain is built from TRBV7-3 and TRBJ2-1; the match to TRBD1 covers 8 bases. This CDR3 contains 16 residues. The V gene's germline CDR1 is SGHTA and CDR2 FQGTGA. Germline trimming cut 5 bases from V and 9 bases from J; bases unmatched to any gene: 15. The CDR3 loop reads CASSPSVTDRAGEQFF. CDR3 coding DNA: TGTGCCAGCAGCCCATCAGTTACGGACAGGGCGGGTGAGCAGTTCTTC.

In this sample, this clonotype turned up a few times. The chain carries TRBV29-1 and TRBJ2-3, with 10 bases fitting TRBD1. This CDR3 has 14 residues. The J segment lost 3 bases and the V segment lost 5 bases, leaving 5 bases of the junction unmatched. Germline V gene sequence: CDR1 SQVTM, CDR2 ANQGSEA. The CDR3 DNA follows: TGCAGCGTTCAGGGACAGGGGACAACAGATACGCAGTATTTT. Protein product: CSVQGQGTTDTQYF.

Notes on this clonotype: Mismatch with germline at one junction end may stem from a read error. The chain combines TRBV12-3 or TRBV12-4 with TRBJ1-6, with D possibly TRBD1 on 5 matching bases. This CDR3 comprises 13 residues. CDR3 region: CASRLGTGSPLHF. As DNA, the CDR3 is TGTGCCAGCAGATTAGGGACGGGATCACCCCTCCACTTT.

The V call is TRBV7-9, the J call TRBJ1-5; 7 bases map to TRBD1. The germline gives CDR1 SEHNR, CDR2 FQNEAQ (reference sequence). Trimming removed 5 bases from V and 0 bases from J; junction bases left unmatched: 4. The length of the CDR3 is 15 residues. Written as DNA, the CDR3 is TGTGCCAGCAGCAAGACAGGGAATAGCAATCAGCCCCAGCATTTT. Encoded protein: CASSKTGNSNQPQHF.

The V gene is TRBV5-1, the J gene TRBJ2-1; 7 nucleotides line up with TRBD2. Looked up from germline, CDR1 is SGHRS and CDR2 is YFSETQ. V shed 0 bases, J shed 7 bases, and the junction held 7 bases outside the gene matches. The CDR3 has 15 amino acids. The CDR3 protein is CASSLEGGRINEQFF. CDR3 nucleotides: TGCGCCAGCAGCTTGGAAGGCGGGAGAATTAATGAGCAGTTCTTC. Complete variable domain (other parts from reference TRBV5-1 and TRBJ2-1): KAGVTQTPRYLIKTRGQQVTLSCSPISGHRSVSWYQQTPGQGLQFLFEYFSETQRNKGNFPGRFSGRQFSNSRSEMNVSTLELGDSALYLCASSLEGGRINEQFFGPGTRLTVL.

This clonotype has only a few counts. The chain employs TRBV5-1 and TRBJ2-5, with 11 bases fitting TRBD2. This CDR3 is 15 amino acids long. The germline gives CDR1 SGHRS, CDR2 YFSETQ. Unmatched junction bases numbered 4, after V lost 6 bases and J lost 0 bases. For the CDR3, the DNA is TGCGCCAGCACCTCTAGCGGGGGGTACCAAGAGACCCAGTACTTC. Protein product: CASTSSGGYQETQYF.

The chain's CDR3 is CASSGGTARVDTQYF. CDR3 bases: TGCGCCAGCAGCGGCGGGACAGCACGGGTGGATACGCAGTATTTT. The rearrangement joins TRBV5-1 to TRBJ2-3; D possibly corresponds to TRBD1 (7 bases). With 4 bases removed from V and 6 bases from J, the gap between germline ends came to 18 bases. The germline gives CDR1 SGHRS, CDR2 YFSETQ. The length of the CDR3 is 15 residues.

The chain carries TRBV7-9 and TRBJ2-1, with no clear D. CDR1 SEHNR and CDR2 FQNEAQ come from the germline V gene (reference sequence). The CDR3 covers 17 residues. With 5 bases removed from V and 0 bases from J, the gap between germline ends came to 17 bases. The CDR3 sequence is CASSPKAVLSSYNEQFF. Written as DNA, the CDR3 is TGTGCCAGCAGCCCCAAGGCAGTACTGAGCTCCTACAATGAGCAGTTCTTC. Based on the CDR3 plus reference TRBV7-9 and TRBJ2-1, the full variable domain is DTGVSQNPRHKITKRGQNVTFRCDPISEHNRLYWYRQTLGQGPEFLTYFQNEAQLEKSRLLSDRFSAERPKGSFSTLEIQRTEQGDSAMYLCASSPKAVLSSYNEQFFGPGTRLTVL.